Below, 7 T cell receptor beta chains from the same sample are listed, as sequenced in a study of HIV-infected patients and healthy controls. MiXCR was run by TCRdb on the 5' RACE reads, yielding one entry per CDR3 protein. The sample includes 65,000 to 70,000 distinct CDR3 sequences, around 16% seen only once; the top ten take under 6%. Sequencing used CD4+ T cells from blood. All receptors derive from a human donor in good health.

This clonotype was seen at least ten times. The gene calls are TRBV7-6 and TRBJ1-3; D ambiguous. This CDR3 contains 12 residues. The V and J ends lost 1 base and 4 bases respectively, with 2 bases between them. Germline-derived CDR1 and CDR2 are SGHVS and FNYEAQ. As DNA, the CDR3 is TGTGCCAGCAGCTTAGAAGGAAACACCATATATTTT. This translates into CASSLEGNTIYF. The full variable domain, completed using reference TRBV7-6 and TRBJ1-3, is GAGVSQSPRYKVTKRGQDVALRCDPISGHVSLYWYRQALGQGPEFLTYFNYEAQQDKSGLPNDRFSAERPEGSISTLTIQRTEQRDSAMYRCASSLEGNTIYFGEGSWLTVV.

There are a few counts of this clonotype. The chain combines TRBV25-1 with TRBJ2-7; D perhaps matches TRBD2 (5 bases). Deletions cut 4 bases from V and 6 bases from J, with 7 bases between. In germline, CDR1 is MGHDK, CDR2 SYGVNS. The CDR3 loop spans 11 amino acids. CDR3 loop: CASSASREQYF. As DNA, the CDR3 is TGTGCCAGCAGTGCTAGCCGCGAGCAGTACTTC.

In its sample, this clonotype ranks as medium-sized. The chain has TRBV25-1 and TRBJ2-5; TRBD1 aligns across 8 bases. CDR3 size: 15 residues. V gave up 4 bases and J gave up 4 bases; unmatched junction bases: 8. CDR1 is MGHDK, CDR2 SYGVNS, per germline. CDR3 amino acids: CASSGYRGKGETQYF. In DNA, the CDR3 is TGTGCCAGCAGTGGCTACAGGGGGAAAGGAGAGACCCAGTACTTC. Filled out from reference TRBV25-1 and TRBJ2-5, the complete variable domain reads EADIYQTPRYLVIGTGKKITLECSQTMGHDKMYWYQQDPGMELHLIHYSYGVNSTEKGDLSSESTVSRIRTEHFPLTLESARPSHTSQYLCASSGYRGKGETQYFGPGTRLLVL.

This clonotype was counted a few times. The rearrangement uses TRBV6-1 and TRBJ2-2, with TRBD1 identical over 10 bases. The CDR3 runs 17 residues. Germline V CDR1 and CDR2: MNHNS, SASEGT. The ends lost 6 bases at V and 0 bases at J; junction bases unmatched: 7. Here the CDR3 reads CASRGTGDPANTGELFF. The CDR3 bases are TGTGCCAGCAGAGGGACAGGGGACCCGGCGAACACCGGGGAGCTGTTTTTT.

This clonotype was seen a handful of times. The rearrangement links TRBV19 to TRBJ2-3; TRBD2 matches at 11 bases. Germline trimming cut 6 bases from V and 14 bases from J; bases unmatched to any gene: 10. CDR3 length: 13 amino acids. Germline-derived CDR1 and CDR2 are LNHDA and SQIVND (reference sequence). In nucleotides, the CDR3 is TGTGCCAGTAGCGGGGGGCTAGCGGGAGGCCGGTATTTT. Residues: CASSGGLAGGRYF.

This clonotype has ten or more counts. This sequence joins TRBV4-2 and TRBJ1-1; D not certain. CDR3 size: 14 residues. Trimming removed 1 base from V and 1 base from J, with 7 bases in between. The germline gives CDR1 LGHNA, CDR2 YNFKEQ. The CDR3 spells CASSQVGQNTEAFF. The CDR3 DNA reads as TGTGCCAGCAGCCAAGTTGGCCAGAACACTGAAGCTTTCTTT.

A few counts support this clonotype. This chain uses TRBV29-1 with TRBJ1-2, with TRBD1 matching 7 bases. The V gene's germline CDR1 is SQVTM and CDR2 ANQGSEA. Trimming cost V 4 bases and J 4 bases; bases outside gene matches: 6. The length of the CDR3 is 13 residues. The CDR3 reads CSVVQGLGYGYTF. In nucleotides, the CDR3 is TGCAGCGTTGTACAGGGGCTTGGCTATGGCTACACCTTC.